The 32 T cell receptor beta chains listed next were all sequenced from one sample in a study of OX40 agonist ivuxolimab in advanced cancers. TCRdb keeps only in-frame clones here, not all; method: immunoSEQ multiplex PCR. In the table there are about 82,000 clones, more than 70% of which are singletons. The starting material was CD4+ or CD8+ T cells sorted from blood, obtained in a trial of the OX40 agonist ivuxolimab. The receptors shown here come from an adult with an advanced solid tumor such as melanoma, head and neck, liver or kidney cancer.

This clone appeared once. This rearrangement joins TRBV29-1 to TRBJ2-1; D is ambiguous. The CDR3 spans 15 residues. Germline V lookup: CDR1 SQVTM, CDR2 ANQGSEA. V shed 4 bases and J shed 0 bases, with 13 bases lying between them. CDR3 sequence reads: CSVGNRLASYNEQFF. DNA for the CDR3: TGCAGCGTTGGTAATAGGTTGGCCTCCTACAATGAGCAGTTCTTC.

This clone has only one observation. J is TRBJ2-2 and V is TRBV5-1; no reliable D call. Germline V gene lookup returns CDR1 SGHRS and CDR2 YFSETQ. The CDR3 totals 16 residues. Trimming pared 2 bases from V and 1 base from J, leaving 12 bases between. The chain's CDR3 is CASSLSVARNTGELFF. DNA of the CDR3: TGCGCCAGCAGCTTAAGCGTCGCTAGGAACACCGGGGAGCTGTTTTTT.

V gene TRBV6-5 combines with J gene TRBJ1-2, with a tentative D call TRBD1 (5 bases). Germline CDR1 is MNHEY and CDR2 is SVGAGI. The ends were cut back, 5 bases at V and 2 bases at J, with 9 bases in the middle. The length of the CDR3 is 13 residues. The CDR3 is CASSRDLNYGYTF. In DNA form, the CDR3 reads TGTGCCAGCAGTCGGGACCTAAACTATGGCTACACCTTC.

This clone was seen just once. The chain couples TRBV15 to TRBJ1-3; D ambiguous. Germline values: CDR1 LNHNV, CDR2 YYDKDF (reference sequence). V was trimmed by 1 base and J by 1 base, leaving 11 bases between them. CDR3 length: 16 amino acids. The CDR3 nucleotides are TGTGCCACCAGCAGAGGGGATGCAGATTCTGGAAACACCATATATTTT. The encoded protein is CATSRGDADSGNTIYF. Supplemented by reference TRBV15 and TRBJ1-3, the full variable domain reads DAMVIQNPRYQVTQFGKPVTLSCSQTLNHNVMYWYQQKSSQAPKLLFHYYDKDFNNEADTPDNFQSRRPNTSFCFLDIRSPGLGDTAMYLCATSRGDADSGNTIYFGEGSWLTVV.

CDR3 in amino acids: CASRRYGQGTSGYTF. The CDR3, as DNA: TGTGCCAGCAGGAGATACGGACAGGGGACGAGTGGCTACACCTTC. The V call is TRBV5-6, the J call TRBJ1-2, with 9 bases lining up with TRBD1. This CDR3 contains 15 residues. The V segment lost 5 bases and the J segment 7 bases; nucleotides outside the gene matches: 12. Germline V gene lookup returns CDR1 SGHDT and CDR2 YYEEEE.

This chain uses TRBV5-4 with TRBJ1-1, with TRBD1 matching 7 bases. Germline V gene sequence: CDR1 SGHNT, CDR2 YYREEE (reference sequence). V shed 1 base, J shed 7 bases, and the junction held 13 bases outside the gene matches. The CDR3 contains 16 residues. In DNA form, the CDR3 reads TGTGCCAGCAGCTTGAAGGAAGAGGGGGCGAGGGGTGAAGCTTTCTTT. Its translation is CASSLKEEGARGEAFF. The entire variable domain, with the rest obtained from reference TRBV5-4 and TRBJ1-1, is as follows: ETGVTQSPTHLIKTRGQQVTLRCSSQSGHNTVSWYQQALGQGPQFIFQYYREEENGRGNFPPRFSGLQFPNYSSELNVNALELDDSALYLCASSLKEEGARGEAFFGQGTRLTVV.

The chain is built from TRBV7-3 and TRBJ1-2, with D maybe TRBD1 (5 bases). From germline, CDR1 is SGHTA and CDR2 FQGTGA. The CDR3 loop spans 13 amino acids. The V end was cut by 5 bases, the J end by 2 bases, with 9 bases between. The CDR3 DNA reads as TGTGCCAGCAGCCGTGACAGAAACTATGGCTACACCTTC. Protein sequence: CASSRDRNYGYTF. The full variable domain, with the rest looked up from reference TRBV7-3 and TRBJ1-2, is GAGVSQTPSNKVTEKGKYVELRCDPISGHTALYWYRQSLGQGPEFLIYFQGTGAADDSGLPNDRFFAVRPEGSVSTLKIQRTERGDSAVYLCASSRDRNYGYTFGSGTRLTVV.

This sequence joins TRBV30 and TRBJ1-1, with D tentatively TRBD1 (5 bases). Trimming removed 2 bases from V and 0 bases from J, with 16 bases in between. This CDR3 comprises 16 residues. The germline V gene has CDR1 GTSNPN and CDR2 SVGIG (reference sequence). In nucleotides, the CDR3 is TGTGCCTGGAGTACATACAGACAGTTCATGAACACTGAAGCTTTCTTT. The encoded protein is CAWSTYRQFMNTEAFF.

The chain recombines TRBV11-2 with TRBJ2-2; 9 bases are a match to TRBD1. This CDR3 is built from 16 residues. With V trimmed by 3 bases and J by 5 bases, 7 bases remained unmatched. CDR1 and CDR2 from the germline V gene are SGHAT and FQNNGV. The CDR3 region is CASSLTWDRETGELFF. CDR3 coding DNA: TGTGCCAGCAGCTTGACTTGGGACAGGGAAACCGGGGAGCTGTTTTTT.

This clone appeared a few times. V gene TRBV2 combines with J gene TRBJ2-2, with D hard to call. CDR1 is SNHLY, CDR2 FYNNEI, per germline. CDR3 length equals 14 residues. The ends were cut back, 5 bases at V and 0 bases at J, with 7 bases in the middle. CDR3 amino acids: CASSLDANTGELFF. The CDR3 DNA sequence: TGTGCCAGCAGTTTGGACGCGAACACCGGGGAGCTGTTTTTT.

The V call is TRBV11-2, the J call TRBJ1-1, with no clear D. Germline assignment: CDR1 SGHAT and CDR2 FQNNGV. The CDR3 totals 12 residues. V shed 4 bases and J shed 4 bases, with 7 bases lying between them. The CDR3, as DNA: TGTGCCAGCAGCTGGGTTAGCACTGAAGCTTTCTTT. Its translation is CASSWVSTEAFF.

This chain links TRBV27 with TRBJ2-7, with 10 bases matching TRBD1. The ends lost 5 bases at V and 4 bases at J; junction bases unmatched: 5. The CDR3 is 14 residues long. Germline values: CDR1 MNHEY, CDR2 SMNVEV (reference sequence). The chain's CDR3 is CASSPDRGLYEQYF. Written as DNA, the CDR3 is TGTGCCAGCAGTCCTGACAGGGGGCTATACGAGCAGTACTTC.

The chain has TRBV28 and TRBJ2-7; D gene ambiguous. V was clipped by 1 base and J by 5 bases, with 18 bases between them. This CDR3 has 16 residues. In germline, CDR1 is MDHEN, CDR2 SYDVKM. Here the CDR3 reads CASSLSPGSPRNEQYF. In DNA form, the CDR3 reads TGTGCCAGCAGTTTATCCCCCGGTTCGCCCAGGAACGAGCAGTACTTC.

The chain recombines TRBV19 with TRBJ1-1; D remains ambiguous. CDR1 LNHDA and CDR2 SQIVND come from the germline V gene (reference sequence). This CDR3 spans 11 amino acids. V lost 3 bases to trimming and J lost 7 bases, with 6 bases between them. Here the CDR3 reads CASSIDYEAFF. DNA of the CDR3: TGTGCCAGTAGTATCGACTATGAAGCTTTCTTT.

This chain connects TRBV2 to TRBJ2-3; D remains ambiguous. V was trimmed by 0 bases and J by 5 bases, leaving 12 bases between them. Germline CDR1 SNHLY, CDR2 FYNNEI. This CDR3 is 15 amino acids long. CDR3 region: CASSEALLVEDTQYF. DNA of the CDR3: TGTGCCAGCAGTGAAGCGCTTCTTGTAGAAGATACGCAGTATTTT. The whole variable domain, remainder taken from reference TRBV2 and TRBJ2-3, is EPEVTQTPSHQVTQMGQEVILRCVPISNHLYFYWYRQILGQKVEFLVSFYNNEISEKSEIFDDQFSVERPDGSNFTLKIRSTKLEDSAMYFCASSEALLVEDTQYFGPGTRLTVL.

This rearrangement joins TRBV5-1 to TRBJ2-3; 10 nucleotides match TRBD1. This CDR3 region has 16 residues. CDR1 is SGHRS and CDR2 is YFSETQ in the germline V gene. With V trimmed by 3 bases and J by 3 bases, 7 bases remained unmatched. The CDR3 coding sequence is TGCGCCAGCAGCTGGGGACAGGGGTCGGGGACAGATACGCAGTATTTT. This sequence encodes CASSWGQGSGTDTQYF. Supplemented by reference TRBV5-1 and TRBJ2-3, the full variable domain reads KAGVTQTPRYLIKTRGQQVTLSCSPISGHRSVSWYQQTPGQGLQFLFEYFSETQRNKGNFPGRFSGRQFSNSRSEMNVSTLELGDSALYLCASSWGQGSGTDTQYFGPGTRLTVL.

This chain joins TRBV10-1 and TRBJ2-3, with 7 bases fitting TRBD2. The V segment lost 6 bases and the J segment 0 bases; nucleotides outside the gene matches: 3. The CDR3 extends over 14 amino acids. Germline CDR1 reads WNHNN; CDR2 reads SYGVQD (reference sequence). CDR3 nucleotides: TGCGCCAGCAGCGGGGGGTCGAGCACAGATACGCAGTATTTT. This sequence encodes CASSGGSSTDTQYF.

The genes are TRBV6-1 and TRBJ2-5, with 9 nucleotides matching TRBD2. The CDR3 sequence is 15 residues long. Germline CDR1 MNHNS, CDR2 SASEGT. The J segment lost 1 base and the V segment lost 5 bases, leaving 5 bases of the junction unmatched. The CDR3 sequence: CASSPSGGPQETQYF. The CDR3 DNA sequence: TGTGCCAGCAGTCCCAGCGGGGGGCCCCAAGAGACCCAGTACTTC.

This chain uses TRBV19 with TRBJ1-4; D is undetermined. Between the trimmed V and J ends, which lost 6 bases and 4 bases, there was a span of 3 bases. Germline assignment: CDR1 LNHDA and CDR2 SQIVND (reference sequence). There are 11 residues in the CDR3. CDR3 sequence (DNA): TGTGCCAGTAGCCATAATGAAAAACTGTTTTTT. Its protein product is CASSHNEKLFF.

The chain employs TRBV5-1 and TRBJ2-2; possibly TRBD2 for D (7 bases). The CDR3 runs 16 residues. In germline, CDR1 is SGHRS, CDR2 YFSETQ. Deletions cut 0 bases from V and 5 bases from J, with 14 bases between. CDR3 residues: CASSLEAGARTGELFF. As DNA, the CDR3 is TGCGCCAGCAGCTTGGAGGCGGGGGCAAGGACCGGGGAGCTGTTTTTT. The full variable domain, completed using reference TRBV5-1 and TRBJ2-2, is KAGVTQTPRYLIKTRGQQVTLSCSPISGHRSVSWYQQTPGQGLQFLFEYFSETQRNKGNFPGRFSGRQFSNSRSEMNVSTLELGDSALYLCASSLEAGARTGELFFGEGSRLTVL.

This rearrangement joins TRBV6-1 to TRBJ1-2; 7 bases match TRBD1. The CDR3 totals 15 residues. V shed 2 bases and J 0 bases; nucleotides not matched to a gene: 3. Germline loops: CDR1 MNHNS, CDR2 SASEGT. CDR3 residues: CASSETQGTNYGYTF. Written as DNA, the CDR3 is TGTGCCAGCAGTGAAACACAGGGGACTAACTATGGCTACACCTTC.

Of note for this clone: This sample includes further DNA sequences coding for the same CDR3. The CDR3 sequence: CASSFLSQPQHF. Here the CDR3 DNA reads TGTGCCAGCAGTTTTTTGAGTCAGCCCCAGCATTTT. The J gene is TRBJ1-5, the V gene TRBV28; D gene unclear. V was clipped by 3 bases and J by 6 bases, with 6 bases between them. The germline V gene has CDR1 MDHEN and CDR2 SYDVKM. The CDR3 is made up of 12 amino acids.

The chain carries TRBV5-1 and TRBJ2-1; TRBD2 matches 11 bases. Germline loops: CDR1 SGHRS, CDR2 YFSETQ. This CDR3 comprises 16 residues. V lost 4 bases and J lost 1; bases outside the gene matches: 4. The chain's CDR3 is CASSKTSGVSYNEQFF. The CDR3 DNA sequence: TGCGCCAGCAGCAAGACTAGCGGGGTATCCTACAATGAGCAGTTCTTC.

The chain joins TRBV5-6 to TRBJ1-6; 8 bases agree with TRBD1. The germline V gene has CDR1 SGHDT and CDR2 YYEEEE. CDR3 size: 13 residues. With 4 bases clipped from V and 14 bases from J, the junction kept 8 bases outside the gene matches. CDR3 sequence reads: CASSPGQGVSLHF. The CDR3 nucleotides are TGTGCCAGCAGCCCAGGACAGGGTGTTTCCCTCCACTTT.

The V and J genes are TRBV5-1 and TRBJ1-1, with a possible D match to TRBD1 (5 bases). Trimming took off 0 bases at V and 4 bases at J, with 13 bases between the two ends. Germline CDR1 is SGHRS and CDR2 is YFSETQ. This CDR3 comprises 15 residues. The CDR3 protein is CASSLGGTGGTEAFF. DNA for the CDR3: TGCGCCAGCAGCTTGGGTGGCACCGGGGGCACTGAAGCTTTCTTT.

This chain connects TRBV28 to TRBJ1-1; 9 positions agree with TRBD1. This CDR3 spans 14 amino acids. Germline CDR1 is MDHEN and CDR2 is SYDVKM. The J segment lost 1 base and the V segment lost 5 bases, leaving 2 bases of the junction unmatched. The DNA for the CDR3 is TGTGCCAGCAGTCGGGGACAGGGGAACACTGAAGCTTTCTTT. Translating it yields CASSRGQGNTEAFF.

The V call is TRBV4-2, the J call TRBJ1-1; no firm D call. Per the germline V gene, CDR1 is LGHNA and CDR2 is YNFKEQ. The CDR3 runs to 14 residues. The germline V and J ends were trimmed by 3 bases and 0 bases, with 8 bases remaining between them. The CDR3 bases are TGTGCCAGCAGCCACCGGGAGATGAACACTGAAGCTTTCTTT. As protein: CASSHREMNTEAFF.

The chain has TRBV30 and TRBJ1-1, with D uncertain. With 4 bases removed from V and 4 bases from J, the gap between germline ends came to 19 bases. Germline V lookup: CDR1 GTSNPN, CDR2 SVGIG (reference sequence). The CDR3 spans 15 residues. The CDR3: CAWKGKLGGVTEAFF. The CDR3 nucleotides are TGTGCCTGGAAAGGGAAGTTGGGTGGGGTCACTGAAGCTTTCTTT.

This chain connects TRBV5-4 to TRBJ1-1; D might be TRBD1 (5 bases). The CDR3 loop spans 13 amino acids. Deletions cut 4 bases from V and 6 bases from J, with 13 bases between. Germline V gene sequence: CDR1 SGHNT, CDR2 YYREEE (reference sequence). CDR3: CASSPRGVAEAFF. The CDR3, as DNA: TGTGCCAGCAGCCCCAGAGGGGTCGCTGAAGCTTTCTTT.

The chain's CDR3 is CASSYSPGRGEQYF. The CDR3 DNA reads as TGTGCCAGCAGTTACTCGCCCGGGCGCGGCGAGCAGTACTTC. The V call is TRBV6-6, the J call TRBJ2-7, with D uncertain. Germline V gene lookup returns CDR1 MNHNY and CDR2 SVGAGI (reference sequence). With 0 bases removed from V and 6 bases from J, the gap between germline ends came to 12 bases. The CDR3 spans 14 residues.

This clone was counted once. CDR3 in amino acids: CASSVEVGLATDTQYF. CDR3 coding DNA: TGTGCCAGCAGCGTAGAAGTGGGACTAGCAACAGATACGCAGTATTTT. The chain joins TRBV9 to TRBJ2-3; TRBD2 aligns across 9 bases. Trimming removed 0 bases from V and 3 bases from J; junction bases left unmatched: 5. Germline V gene lookup returns CDR1 SGDLS and CDR2 YYNGEE. The CDR3 covers 16 residues.

V usage is TRBV19 and J usage is TRBJ1-6; D perhaps matches TRBD1 (5 bases). The CDR3 totals 15 residues. V was trimmed by 1 base and J by 7 bases, leaving 11 bases between them. Germline CDR1 LNHDA, CDR2 SQIVND (reference sequence). The DNA of the CDR3 is TGTGCCAGTAGTATAGTGGGGCCACAAAATTCACCCCTCCACTTT. It yields the protein CASSIVGPQNSPLHF.